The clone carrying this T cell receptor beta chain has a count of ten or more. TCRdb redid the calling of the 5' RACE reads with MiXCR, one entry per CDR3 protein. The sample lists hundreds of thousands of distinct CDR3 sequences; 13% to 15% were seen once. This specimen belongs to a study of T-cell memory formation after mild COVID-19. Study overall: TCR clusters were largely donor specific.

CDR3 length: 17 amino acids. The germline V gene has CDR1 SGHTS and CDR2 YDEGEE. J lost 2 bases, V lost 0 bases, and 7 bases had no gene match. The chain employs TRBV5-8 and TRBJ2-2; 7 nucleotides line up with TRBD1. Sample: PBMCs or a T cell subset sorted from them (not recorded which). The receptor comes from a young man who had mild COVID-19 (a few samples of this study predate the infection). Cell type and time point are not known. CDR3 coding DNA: TGTGCCAGCAGCTTGGACAGGGGCCATTCAAACACCGGGGAGCTGTTTTTT. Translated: CASSLDRGHSNTGELFF. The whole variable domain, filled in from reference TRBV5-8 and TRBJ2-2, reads EAGVTQSPTHLIKTRGQQATLRCSPISGHTSVYWYQQALGLGLQFLLWYDEGEERNRGNFPPRFSGRQFPNYSSELNVNALELEDSALYLCASSLDRGHSNTGELFFGEGSRLTVL.